This T cell receptor (beta chain) comes out of a study of graft-versus-host responses after intestinal transplantation. Looking at the study overall: All recipients got anti-thymocyte globulin induction, then tacrolimus and steroids for approximately three years.

Broader study findings: The study associated peak circulating GvH clone levels with early post-transplant HvG declines. There were GvH clones found in recipient marrow, and some of them appeared first in ileum or blood. The study found high graft-versus-host to host-versus-graft clonal ratios in allografts of patients with graft-donor T cell macrochimerism.

Data came from immunoSEQ multiplex PCR; TCRdb stores just in-frame clones and leaves some out. The sample lists approximately 110,000 clones, 85% to 95% occurring once. The CDR3 runs to 13 residues. Germline V gene sequence: CDR1 SGHNT, CDR2 YYREEE (reference sequence). Trimming left V 1 base short and J 4 bases short, with 9 bases between. Comment on this clone: As yet, its antigen is unknown.

The source material was unstimulated CD8+ T cells sorted from spleen or lymph node cells, sampled before transplant. The source of this sequence is a human donor who was the organ donor for an intestinal transplant. The chain is built from TRBV5-4 and TRBJ2-7; D call uncertain. The CDR3 bases are TGTGCCAGCAGCTTGTCTCCGTCATACGAGCAGTACTTC. Translating gives CASSLSPSYEQYF.